Following are 10 T cell receptor beta chains from one sample sequenced in a study of T cell responses to AZD1222 COVID-19 vaccine. Assay used: immunoSEQ multiplex PCR; TCRdb lists only in-frame clones, some missing. The repertoire holds about 140,000 clones, with less than 95% as singletons. The sequences come from peripheral blood, collected 28 days after the second dose of the MenACWY control vaccine. Receptors were obtained from an adult who received the MenACWY meningococcal vaccine as a control.

This sequence joins TRBV5-4 and TRBJ2-3; D is unclear. CDR3 size: 14 residues. V gave up 4 bases and J gave up 0 bases, with 9 bases separating them. Germline V CDR1 and CDR2: SGHNT, YYREEE (reference sequence). This CDR3 reads CASSLLGSTDTQYF. CDR3 sequence (DNA): TGTGCCAGCAGCCTCTTGGGGAGCACAGATACGCAGTATTTT.

V usage is TRBV11-3 and J usage is TRBJ2-7, with D possibly TRBD2 on 5 matching bases. The CDR3 runs to 14 residues. The germline V gene encodes CDR1 SGHNT and CDR2 YENEEA. V lost 1 base and J 6 bases, leaving 13 bases between the germline ends. CDR3 sequence reads: CASSLGTGNGEQYF. The CDR3 DNA is TGTGCCAGCAGCTTAGGGACGGGGAACGGCGAGCAGTACTTC. The full variable domain, with the rest looked up from reference TRBV11-3 and TRBJ2-7, is EAGVVQSPRYKIIEKKQPVAFWCNPISGHNTLYWYLQNLGQGPELLIRYENEEAVDDSQLPKDRFSAERLKGVDSTLKIQPAELGDSAVYLCASSLGTGNGEQYFGPGTRLTVT.

The V and J genes are TRBV18 and TRBJ2-5; 8 nucleotides agree with TRBD2. V shed 3 bases, J shed 2 bases, and the junction held 26 bases outside the gene matches. The germline gives CDR1 KGHSH, CDR2 LQKENI. This CDR3 comprises 22 residues. The CDR3 sequence: CASSPRNIATGTSNVGQETQYF. CDR3 bases: TGTGCCAGCTCACCTCGGAATATCGCAACCGGGACTAGTAATGTTGGGCAAGAGACCCAGTACTTC.

The chain has TRBV4-2 and TRBJ1-3; D unclear. This CDR3 region has 15 residues. From germline, CDR1 is LGHNA and CDR2 YNFKEQ. V lost 0 bases and J lost 0, with 6 bases in between. CDR3 in amino acids: CASSQEQISGNTIYF. The CDR3 region has the DNA TGTGCCAGCAGCCAAGAACAGATCTCTGGAAACACCATATATTTT.

The gene calls are TRBV28 and TRBJ2-7; 7 nucleotides line up with TRBD1. V shed 8 bases, J shed 2 bases, and the junction held 6 bases outside the gene matches. Germline loops: CDR1 MDHEN, CDR2 SYDVKM. The CDR3 is 13 residues long. The CDR3 bases are TGTGCCAGCGGTAAACAGGGGACCTACGAGCAGTACTTC. It specifies CASGKQGTYEQYF.

The chain joins TRBV5-1 to TRBJ2-1, with TRBD1 as a possible D gene (6 bases). CDR1 and CDR2 (germline): SGHRS, YFSETQ. Between the trimmed V and J ends, which lost 1 base and 8 bases, there was a span of 19 bases. This CDR3 spans 16 amino acids. As DNA, the CDR3 is TGCGCCAGCAGCTTGACGCATGGACAGCCTACGGATGAGCAGTTCTTC. Encoded protein: CASSLTHGQPTDEQFF. Variable domain in full (rest from reference TRBV5-1 and TRBJ2-1): KAGVTQTPRYLIKTRGQQVTLSCSPISGHRSVSWYQQTPGQGLQFLFEYFSETQRNKGNFPGRFSGRQFSNSRSEMNVSTLELGDSALYLCASSLTHGQPTDEQFFGPGTRLTVL.

The chain recombines TRBV15 with TRBJ2-3, with D possibly matching TRBD2 (6 bases). V was shortened by 8 bases and J by 2 bases, with 11 bases between the two germline ends. Germline-derived CDR1 and CDR2 are LNHNV and YYDKDF (reference sequence). This CDR3 comprises 13 residues. CDR3 nucleotides: TGTGCCACCTCCCAGCGGGCCACAGATACGCAGTATTTT. As protein: CATSQRATDTQYF.

The CDR3 DNA is TGCGCCAGCAGCTTCCCCCGGACTAGCGGGAGTATCCCGTCCGGGGAGCTGTTTTTT. Amino acid sequence: CASSFPRTSGSIPSGELFF. The chain recombines TRBV5-1 with TRBJ2-2; 13 nucleotides line up with TRBD2. Germline V CDR1 and CDR2: SGHRS, YFSETQ. The CDR3 length is 19 residues. With 2 bases clipped from V and 6 bases from J, the junction kept 13 bases outside the gene matches.

CDR3 residues: CASSSRTATSNYGYTF. Written as DNA, the CDR3 is TGTGCCAGCAGCTCCCGGACAGCGACATCTAACTATGGCTACACCTTC. The V call is TRBV5-4, the J call TRBJ1-2, with D maybe TRBD1 (6 bases). Germline loops: CDR1 SGHNT, CDR2 YYREEE (reference sequence). The CDR3 covers 16 residues. V was clipped by 3 bases and J by 0 bases, with 15 bases between them.

The rearrangement joins TRBV7-8 to TRBJ2-2, with TRBD2 as a possible D gene (6 bases). The CDR3 sequence is 15 residues long. CDR1 SGHVS and CDR2 FQNEAQ come from the germline V gene. Trimming pared 5 bases from V and 4 bases from J, leaving 14 bases between. CDR3 residues: CASSATTSPTGELFF. DNA for the CDR3: TGTGCCAGCAGCGCAACAACTAGCCCCACCGGGGAGCTGTTTTTT.